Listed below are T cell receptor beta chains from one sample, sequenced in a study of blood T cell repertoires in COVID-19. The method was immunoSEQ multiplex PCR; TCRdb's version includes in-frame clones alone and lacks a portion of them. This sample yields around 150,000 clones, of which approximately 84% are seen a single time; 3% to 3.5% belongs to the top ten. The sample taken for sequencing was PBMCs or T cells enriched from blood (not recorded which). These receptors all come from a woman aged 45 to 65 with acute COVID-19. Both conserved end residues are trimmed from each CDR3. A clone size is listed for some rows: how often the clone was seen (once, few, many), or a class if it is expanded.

ASSVAMLGNTIY | few | TRBJ1-3 | TRBV9
ASSLGRAGGPADTQY | NA | TRBJ2-3 | TRBV13
ASSSGLHTQY | NA | TRBJ2-3 | TRBV7-9
ASSLGQGDGYT | NA | TRBJ1-2 | TRBV5-1
ASSQGAPQPQH | NA | TRBJ1-5 | TRBV3-1/TRBV3-2
ASSFQGAQGTEAF | NA | TRBJ1-1 | TRBV5-5
ASSPGQGRMGGNTIY | once | TRBJ1-3 | TRBV5-4
ASSVEEKGGNTIY | NA | TRBJ1-3 | TRBV9
ASSQFAGTSAYEQY | NA | TRBJ2-7 | TRBV7-8
SGREHTEAF | NA | TRBJ1-1 | TRBV29-1
ATRQGASGNQPQH | NA | TRBJ1-5 | TRBV19
ASSSPGTKSYGYT | NA | TRBJ1-2 | TRBV28
ASSPQDALNSEAF | NA | TRBJ1-1 | TRBV18
ASSSRQGGPNEKLF | NA | TRBJ1-4 | TRBV5-1
ATSDPSASGSSSNEQF | NA | TRBJ2-1 | TRBV24-1
ASSERDSNYGYT | few | TRBJ1-2 | TRBV10-1
ASRRTSGETQY | NA | TRBJ2-5 | TRBV11-2
ASSIAALAGVDNEQF | NA | TRBJ2-1 | TRBV19
ASSPNGGANYGYT | NA | TRBJ1-2 | TRBV27
ASVGRGGTGTFYEQY | NA | TRBJ2-7 | TRBV28
ASSRSPGTTNEKLF | once | TRBJ1-4 | TRBV18
ASSISGLAGAGNEQF | NA | TRBJ2-1 | TRBV19
ASGQPGLVGEQY | once | TRBJ2-7 | TRBV6-5
ASSSFAAGQYGYT | NA | TRBJ1-2 | TRBV14
ASSIEGLAGAYEQY | NA | TRBJ2-7 | TRBV19
ASSDPRGTEAF | NA | TRBJ1-1 | TRBV2
ASSVLAADTQY | NA | TRBJ2-3 | TRBV7-2
ASGFGQGMRGNQPQH | NA | TRBJ1-5 | TRBV12-5
ASSPPGTGNEKLF | NA | TRBJ1-4 | TRBV18
ASSLIDSGEQF | NA | TRBJ2-1 | TRBV25-1
AIRLRGELF | once | TRBJ2-2 | TRBV27
ASSVRRGTEAF | NA | TRBJ1-1 | TRBV19
ASRTGGDEKLF | NA | TRBJ1-4 | TRBV19
ASSLRQVNSPLH | NA | TRBJ1-6 | TRBV13
ASSWWTGTSNYGYT | NA | TRBJ1-2 | TRBV11-3
ASSPNGNPGIEQY | NA | TRBJ2-7 | TRBV4-3
ASSLLGAEAF | NA | TRBJ1-1 | TRBV27
ASSVGTSGHTQY | NA | TRBJ2-3 | TRBV9
ASSPRGEQQPQH | NA | TRBJ1-5 | TRBV5-1
ASSESSGAANSPLH | NA | TRBJ1-6 | TRBV25-1
ASSPGAYEQY | NA | TRBJ2-7 | TRBV5-6
ASSLGQQYEQY | NA | TRBJ2-7 | TRBV5-4
ASSMASSGNTIY | NA | TRBJ1-3 | TRBV5-1
ASTSPRGTETQY | NA | TRBJ2-5 | TRBV7-9
ASRISEGGHTDTQY | NA | TRBJ2-3 | TRBV25-1
ASSPQGGNYEQY | once | TRBJ2-7 | TRBV4-3
ASSPDISGNTIY | NA | TRBJ1-3 | TRBV7-2
ASKDSGMEDT | NA | TRBJ1-2 | TRBV5-1
ASSQQQGNKNTEAF | NA | TRBJ1-1 | TRBV18
ASSRGGGAFYGYT | NA | TRBJ1-2 | TRBV11-1
ASSLGGGRSEQY | NA | TRBJ2-7 | TRBV7-6
ASSPGDRRNSPLH | NA | TRBJ1-6 | TRBV7-2
ASSRLLAGRTDTQY | NA | TRBJ2-3 | TRBV3-1/TRBV3-2
ATRGDLRDEQY | NA | TRBJ2-7 | TRBV6-5
ASSQDPPTGYNEQF | few | TRBJ2-1 | TRBV4-3
ASRVGTSGTGIQY | once | TRBJ2-4 | TRBV5-1
ASSQPGQEPRYEQF | NA | TRBJ2-1 | TRBV4-1
ASASGRPGANVLT | NA | TRBJ2-6 | TRBV5-1
ASSSAGTGELF | few | TRBJ2-2 | TRBV7-3